This entry is about one TCR beta chain. These data are taken from a study of blood T cell repertoires in COVID-19. Looking at the study overall: The United States, Italy and Spain provided the acute and convalescent COVID-19 samples. PBMCs, B-cell-depleted T cells, or T cells were the source of the cDNA or gDNA that made up the material.

In the study's own analysis: Estimated nucleated cell counts came from reference gene primer amplification. Generated by immunoSEQ multiplex PCR, the TCRdb table keeps only in-frame clones and is missing some. V, J and clone size were drawn from that table, and D and trimming were deduced from the DNA. The table records fewer than 300,000 clones, 84% of them present only once. This CDR3 contains 15 residues. V lost 10 bases to trimming and J lost 1 base; unmatched junction nucleotides: 7. The germline gives CDR1 MDHEN, CDR2 SYDVKM. The receptor was derived from a human donor in a cohort sampled during active COVID-19. The chain is built from TRBV28 and TRBJ2-1, with 10 nucleotides matching TRBD1. Sequencing was done on a sample of peripheral blood. Here the CDR3 DNA reads TGTGCCACCTTCCCGGGACAGGGGTCCTACAATGAGCAGTTCTTC. Its protein product is CATFPGQGSYNEQFF.